The 23 T cell receptor beta chains given below trace back to one sample, sequenced in a study of control samples from healthy donors and cancer patients. Sequencing used immunoSEQ multiplex PCR; TCRdb keeps in-frame clones, though not all of them. The sample holds 75,000 to 95,000 clones, roughly 84% seen once. The sample comprised PBMCs. The receptors shown here come from a man in his 70s with lung cancer.

The sample holds a few counts of this clone. The gene calls are TRBV15 and TRBJ1-6, with 7 bases identical to TRBD1. Looked up from germline, CDR1 is LNHNV and CDR2 is YYDKDF (reference sequence). The CDR3 has 14 residues. J lost 10 bases, V lost 1 base, and 4 bases had no gene match. In DNA, the CDR3 is TGTGCCACCAGCAGAGCAAGGGGGCGGTCACCCCTCCACTTT. It encodes CATSRARGRSPLHF.

The J gene is TRBJ1-2, the V gene TRBV7-9; 7 bases are a match to TRBD1. The germline V gene has CDR1 SEHNR and CDR2 FQNEAQ (reference sequence). CDR3 length equals 19 residues. The V gene end was trimmed by 5 bases and the J gene end by 5 bases; junction bases not matched to a gene: 23. The CDR3: CASSTLTRKTGKGGYGYTF. CDR3 DNA sequence: TGTGCCAGCAGCACACTCACCCGGAAGACAGGGAAAGGGGGTTATGGCTACACCTTC. The entire variable domain, with the rest obtained from reference TRBV7-9 and TRBJ1-2, is as follows: DTGVSQNPRHKITKRGQNVTFRCDPISEHNRLYWYRQTLGQGPEFLTYFQNEAQLEKSRLLSDRFSAERPKGSFSTLEIQRTEQGDSAMYLCASSTLTRKTGKGGYGYTFGSGTRLTVV.

The chain has TRBV7-9 and TRBJ1-2; TRBD1 might be the D (6 bases). Germline V gene lookup returns CDR1 SEHNR and CDR2 FQNEAQ (reference sequence). The CDR3 is 12 amino acids. V dropped 3 bases and J dropped 7 bases, with 9 bases sitting between them. Here the CDR3 reads CASSLQGFGYTF. DNA for the CDR3: TGTGCCAGCAGCTTGCAGGGGTTTGGCTACACCTTC.

The chain has TRBV6-2 or TRBV6-3 and TRBJ2-7; D is unresolved. V was cut by 2 bases and J by 2 bases, with 10 bases left in between. The CDR3 extends over 14 amino acids. Germline CDR1 reads MNHEY; CDR2 reads SVGEGT. The CDR3 protein is CASSYRDLAYEQYF. DNA for the CDR3: TGTGCCAGCAGTTACAGGGATCTAGCCTACGAGCAGTACTTC.

J is TRBJ2-1 and V is TRBV12-3 or TRBV12-4; D call uncertain. Trimming cost V 6 bases and J 13 bases, with 16 bases left between them. The CDR3 consists of 12 residues. The CDR3 region has the DNA TGTGCCAGCAGCTATTCTGACGGCCCTCAGTTCTTC. It encodes CASSYSDGPQFF.

The chain combines TRBV19 with TRBJ2-7, with 7 bases that match TRBD1. The CDR3 is 15 residues long. The V and J ends lost 1 base and 8 bases, in that order; junction bases with no gene match: 11. Germline CDR1 and CDR2: LNHDA and SQIVND (reference sequence). The CDR3 DNA follows: TGTGCCAGTAGTATAGGCTTCGCCGGGACAGACAAGCAGTACTTC. Its protein product is CASSIGFAGTDKQYF.

The V call is TRBV5-4, the J call TRBJ1-2, with D unresolved. Trimming shortened V by 0 bases and J by 8 bases, and 17 bases separated the two germline ends. The CDR3 covers 15 residues. The V gene's germline CDR1 is SGHNT and CDR2 YYREEE (reference sequence). Written as DNA, the CDR3 is TGTGCCAGCAGCTTGGCACGGACGCCAATCAGGGGCTACACCTTC. It specifies CASSLARTPIRGYTF.

This sequence joins TRBV2 and TRBJ1-6; the D is unclear. The CDR3 contains 12 residues. Germline V CDR1 and CDR2: SNHLY, FYNNEI. V lost 4 bases to trimming and J lost 10 bases, with 8 bases between them. The CDR3 coding sequence is TGTGCCAGCAGTGTCTCCGGATCACCCCTCCACTTT. Its translation is CASSVSGSPLHF. The full variable domain, its missing parts supplied by reference TRBV2 and TRBJ1-6, is EPEVTQTPSHQVTQMGQEVILRCVPISNHLYFYWYRQILGQKVEFLVSFYNNEISEKSEIFDDQFSVERPDGSNFTLKIRSTKLEDSAMYFCASSVSGSPLHFGNGTRLTVT.

This rearrangement joins TRBV19 to TRBJ1-5, with 8 bases aligning to TRBD1. CDR3 length: 15 residues. Germline CDR1 LNHDA, CDR2 SQIVND (reference sequence). V lost 5 bases, J lost 2 bases, and 5 bases stayed unmatched. CDR3 sequence reads: CASSGRGQGNQPQHF. CDR3 in DNA: TGTGCCAGTAGTGGCAGGGGGCAGGGCAATCAGCCCCAGCATTTT.

This sequence joins TRBV30 and TRBJ1-4; D is perhaps TRBD1 (6 bases). Trimming took 0 bases from V and 8 from J, leaving 10 bases between them. The CDR3 runs 13 residues. Germline CDR1 and CDR2: GTSNPN and SVGIG (reference sequence). CDR3 in amino acids: CAWSVIQGEKLFF. The CDR3 region has the DNA TGTGCCTGGAGTGTAATTCAGGGGGAAAAACTGTTTTTT.

This clone was seen just once. The rearrangement links TRBV6-5 to TRBJ1-2; possible D gene TRBD1, 5 bases. V was trimmed by 6 bases and J by 0 bases, leaving 11 bases between them. The CDR3 is made up of 14 amino acids. Germline V CDR1 and CDR2: MNHEY, SVGAGI. The chain's CDR3 is CASSPPRANYGYTF. For the CDR3, the DNA is TGTGCCAGCAGCCCCCCCAGGGCTAACTATGGCTACACCTTC.

Only one count was recorded for this clone. The CDR3 region is CASSPTGQVWEKLFF. DNA of the CDR3: TGTGCCAGCAGTCCGACAGGGCAGGTGTGGGAAAAACTGTTTTTT. The chain has TRBV9 and TRBJ1-4, with 7 bases matching TRBD1. Unmatched junction bases numbered 12, after V lost 5 bases and J lost 8 bases. Looked up from germline, CDR1 is SGDLS and CDR2 is YYNGEE. CDR3 size: 15 residues.

This clone was counted only a few times. The chain carries TRBV7-3 and TRBJ2-7; 8 bases map to TRBD1. Germline trimming cut 3 bases from V and 7 bases from J; bases unmatched to any gene: 11. CDR1 is SGHTA and CDR2 is FQGTGA in the germline V gene. There are 15 residues in the CDR3. CDR3 sequence (DNA): TGTGCCAGCAGCTTCGGGGCGACAGGGGCGGAGGAGCAGTACTTC. Translated: CASSFGATGAEEQYF.

V usage is TRBV19 and J usage is TRBJ1-2; TRBD1 aligns across 8 bases. Losses at the gene ends were 6 bases for V and 8 bases for J; bases not matched to a gene: 8. CDR1 and CDR2 from the germline V gene are LNHDA and SQIVND (reference sequence). This CDR3 is 13 amino acids long. The CDR3 is CASRTQGEGGYTF. The CDR3 nucleotides are TGTGCCAGTAGGACACAGGGGGAGGGAGGCTACACCTTC.

The V and J genes are TRBV28 and TRBJ2-1, with a weak D call TRBD1 (5 bases). Trimming took 4 bases from V and 7 from J, leaving 8 bases between them. This CDR3 region has 12 residues. Looked up from germline, CDR1 is MDHEN and CDR2 is SYDVKM. CDR3 nucleotide sequence: TGTGCCAGCAGTTCGACAGCTAATGAGCAGTTCTTC. Translated: CASSSTANEQFF.

Comments on this clone: The sample carries other DNA sequences with the same CDR3. The V and J genes are TRBV19 and TRBJ1-1; TRBD1 is a possible D gene (5 bases). There are 14 residues in the CDR3. V shed 3 bases and J shed 1 base, with 9 bases lying between them. Germline V CDR1 and CDR2: LNHDA, SQIVND (reference sequence). CDR3 residues: CASSIGTANTEAFF. The DNA for the CDR3 is TGTGCCAGTAGTATCGGGACTGCGAACACTGAAGCTTTCTTT.

The chain couples TRBV2 to TRBJ1-6, with D perhaps TRBD1 (5 bases). CDR3 length equals 13 residues. Trimming took 7 bases from V and 9 from J, leaving 13 bases between them. Germline V CDR1 and CDR2: SNHLY, FYNNEI. The CDR3 is CASITGFSSPLHF. CDR3 nucleotide sequence: TGTGCCAGCATAACAGGTTTTAGTTCACCCCTCCACTTT.

DNA of the CDR3: TGCTCAGGTGGCAGGGGCTACGAGCAGTACTTC. Amino acid sequence: CSGGRGYEQYF. J is TRBJ2-7 and V is TRBV10-2; D possibly corresponds to TRBD1 (6 bases). The CDR3 is 11 residues long. Germline V CDR1 and CDR2: WSHSY, SAAADI.

This chain joins TRBV7-9 and TRBJ2-4, with 7 bases that match TRBD2. V lost 0 bases, J lost 3 bases, and 2 bases stayed unmatched. CDR3 length: 15 residues. Germline loops: CDR1 SEHNR, CDR2 FQNEAQ (reference sequence). The CDR3 reads CASSLAREDKNIQYF. CDR3 sequence (DNA): TGTGCCAGCAGCTTAGCACGGGAGGACAAAAACATTCAGTACTTC.

This clone showed up just once. The chain couples TRBV30 to TRBJ2-1; a weak D match, TRBD1 (5 bases). CDR3 length equals 13 residues. Per germline, CDR1 GTSNPN and CDR2 SVGIG (reference sequence). V was shortened by 1 base and J by 6 bases, with 10 bases between the two germline ends. The CDR3 DNA follows: TGTGCCTGGAGTGAGGGGCTTTTCAATGAGCAGTTCTTC. Translating it yields CAWSEGLFNEQFF.

V gene TRBV24-1 combines with J gene TRBJ2-7; TRBD2 might be the D (6 bases). The CDR3 covers 17 residues. Between the trimmed V and J ends, which lost 4 bases and 5 bases, there was a span of 23 bases. Germline CDR1 and CDR2: KGHDR and SFDVKD. CDR3 amino acids: CATSEVHGGEPLNEQYF. In DNA form, the CDR3 reads TGTGCCACCAGTGAGGTCCATGGCGGGGAACCTCTCAACGAGCAGTACTTC.

The chain couples TRBV3-1 (or the pseudogene TRBV3-2) to TRBJ2-7; the match to TRBD1 covers 10 bases. V trimming: 0 bases; J trimming: 6 bases; junction bases outside the gene matches: 5. This CDR3 spans 15 amino acids. In germline, CDR1 is LGHDT, CDR2 YNNKEL (reference sequence). Here the CDR3 DNA reads TGTGCCAGCAGCCAAGACGGGGGACAGGGGCTCGAGCAGTACTTC. Encoded protein: CASSQDGGQGLEQYF.

This clone turned up a few times. This chain joins TRBV24-1 and TRBJ2-2; unclear D gene. V lost 0 bases and J lost 0, with 7 bases in between. From germline, CDR1 is KGHDR and CDR2 SFDVKD. The CDR3 covers 16 residues. In nucleotides, the CDR3 is TGTGCCACCAGTGATTTGTCCACACCGAACACCGGGGAGCTGTTTTTT. Protein sequence: CATSDLSTPNTGELFF.